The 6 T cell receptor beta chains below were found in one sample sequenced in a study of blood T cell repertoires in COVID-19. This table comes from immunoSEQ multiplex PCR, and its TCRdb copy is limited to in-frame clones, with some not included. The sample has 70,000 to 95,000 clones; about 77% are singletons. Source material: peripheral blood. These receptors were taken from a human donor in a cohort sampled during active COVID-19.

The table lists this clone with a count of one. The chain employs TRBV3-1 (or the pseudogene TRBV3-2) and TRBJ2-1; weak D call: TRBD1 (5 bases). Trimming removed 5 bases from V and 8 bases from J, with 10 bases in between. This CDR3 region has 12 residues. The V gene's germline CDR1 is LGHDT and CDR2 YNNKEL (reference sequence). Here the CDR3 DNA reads TGTGCCAGCAGCGGCAGGGTTTATGAGCAGTTCTTC. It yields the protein CASSGRVYEQFF.

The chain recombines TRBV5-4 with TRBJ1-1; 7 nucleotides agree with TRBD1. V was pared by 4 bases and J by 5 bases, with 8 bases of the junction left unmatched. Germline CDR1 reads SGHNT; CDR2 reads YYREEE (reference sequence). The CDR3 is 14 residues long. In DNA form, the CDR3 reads TGTGCCAGCAGCGCACAGGGGCCGTGGACTGAAGCTTTCTTT. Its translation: CASSAQGPWTEAFF.

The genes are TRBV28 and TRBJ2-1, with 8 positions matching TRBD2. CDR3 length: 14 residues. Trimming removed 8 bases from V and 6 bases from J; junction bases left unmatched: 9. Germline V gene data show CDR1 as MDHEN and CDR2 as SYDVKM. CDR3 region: CASASGSPLNEQFF. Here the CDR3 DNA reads TGTGCCAGCGCGAGCGGGAGTCCCCTCAATGAGCAGTTCTTC.

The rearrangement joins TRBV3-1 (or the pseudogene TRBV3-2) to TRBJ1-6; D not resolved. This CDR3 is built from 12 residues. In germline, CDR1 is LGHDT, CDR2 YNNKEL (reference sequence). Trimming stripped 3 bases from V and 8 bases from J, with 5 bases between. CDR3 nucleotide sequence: TGTGCCAGCAGCCATTATTATTCACCCCTCCACTTT. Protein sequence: CASSHYYSPLHF.

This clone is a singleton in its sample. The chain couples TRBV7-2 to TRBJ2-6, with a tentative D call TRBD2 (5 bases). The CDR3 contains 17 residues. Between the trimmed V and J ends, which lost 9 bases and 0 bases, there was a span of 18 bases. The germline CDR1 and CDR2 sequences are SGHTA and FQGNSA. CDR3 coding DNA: TGTGCCAGTACCCAGAGGGTCCTGACCTCTGGGGCCAACGTCCTGACTTTC. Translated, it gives CASTQRVLTSGANVLTF.

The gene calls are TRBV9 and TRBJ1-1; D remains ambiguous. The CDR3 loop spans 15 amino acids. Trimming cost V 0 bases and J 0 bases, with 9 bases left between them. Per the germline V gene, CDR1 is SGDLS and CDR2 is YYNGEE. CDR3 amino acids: CASSVGAAMNTEAFF. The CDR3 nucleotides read TGTGCCAGCAGCGTAGGGGCAGCAATGAACACTGAAGCTTTCTTT. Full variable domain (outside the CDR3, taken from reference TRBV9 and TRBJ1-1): DSGVTQTPKHLITATGQRVTLRCSPRSGDLSVYWYQQSLDQGLQFLIQYYNGEERAKGNILERFSAQQFPDLHSELNLSSLELGDSALYFCASSVGAAMNTEAFFGQGTRLTVV.